This T cell receptor beta chain was sequenced in a study of T cell responses to AZD1222 COVID-19 vaccine (dated by TCRdb to the early 2020s). Looking at the study overall: AZD1222 recipients with second doses at about 4 weeks or about 12 weeks were pooled, because spike-specific TCR depth and breadth did not differ between schedules. A total of about 250 trial participants underwent TCR sequencing, of whom about 210 had received two doses of AZD1222 and around 26 had received two doses of the MenACWY control vaccine. Trial participants were enrolled by age into subgroups of 18-55, 56-69 and 70-plus years, and 148, 28 and 57 TCR-sequenced participants, respectively, were included in these subgroups. Study-level results and caveats: Most participants were white British and females outnumbered males, and the authors suggested that clonal diversity may have been underestimated. The vaccine-associated CD4 TCRs covered the entire spike protein, and the dominant responses fell in regions 160-218 and 743-854. Reportedly, almost half of the unique spike-specific TCRs recognized epitopes lying outside the regions that are mutated in the B.1.351 and B.1.1.7 variants. The 56-69-year group was small, and its depth increase did not reach significance, likely because of low power. Conclusions about previously exposed vaccinees are limited, since just six or seven AZD1222 recipients were seropositive for SARS-CoV-2 at baseline. No day 14 peak-response samples were available, so repertoires were characterized only after the peak T cell response. A significant rise in spike-specific TCR breadth and depth was observed after two AZD1222 doses relative to day 0 and relative to MenACWY recipients.

The CDR3 regions of human TCRbeta chains were analyzed by immunosequencing. Per the authors' processing: TCRs in the repertoires were compared against a reference library of SARS-CoV-2-specific TCRs that had been generated with the MIRA antigen-specificity platform. Breadth was defined as the fraction of unique TCRs that were SARS-CoV-2-associated, and depth was defined as the fraction of total T cells that were SARS-CoV-2-associated. Using the MIRA data, each spike-specific TCR was mapped to the spike region that the TCR reacts to and placed in a CD4 or CD8 class. Log10-transformed breadth and depth values were compared by one-way ANOVA with Sidak's multiple comparisons tests. TCRdb stores this immuneACCESS table with in-frame sequences only. Part of the clones is absent; in the studies checked, under half of the shortfall reflects unresolved V genes, and no reason is known for the rest. The V and J calls and the clone size are those of that table, but D and trimming were determined from the DNA. The sample table shows 130,000 or so clones, and 75% to 95% are seen once. The ten largest clones capture about 7.1% of the sample.

About this clone: What antigen it recognizes has not been identified. Base qualities are not at hand, and no much larger clone is one base apart.

The sample's time point label is to be understood as: baseline before first vaccination. The vaccinee samples were drawn from two UK trials, COV001 and COV002, one of which was a single-blind randomized controlled phase 2/3 trial testing AZD1222 (ChAdOx1 nCoV-19) in healthy adults. Trial participant PBMC samples were collected at day 0 and day 28 after the second dose for TCRbeta chain sequencing. Taken from the germline V gene (reference sequence), the CDR1 and CDR2 loops are SGHNT and YYREEE. Trimming costs V 3 bases and J 0 bases, and their ends lie 12 bases apart. Taken from cysteine to phenylalanine, the CDR3 has 15 residues. Just CDR3 DNA is preserved here, 45 bases in frame from base 1.

The sequencing used peripheral blood, collected on day 0 of AZD1222 vaccination. This clonotype was sampled from an adult in good health. Rearrangement joined TRBV5-4 to TRBJ1-1, with an unclear D gene assignment. The DNA reads as follows: TGTGCCAGCAGCTCCTCAGTGAACCTGAACACTGAAGCTTTCTTT. Translated, it reads CASSSSVNLNTEAFF.